Listed below are T cell receptor beta chains from one sample, sequenced in a study of CXCR3-negative and CXCR3-positive naive CD8 T cells. From its re-call of the 5' RACE reads, TCRdb lists each CDR3 protein once, without DNA. The specimen's table records over 150,000 distinct CDR3 sequences. Sequenced: naive CXCR3+ CD8+ T cells from blood. These receptors were taken from a human donor in good health. Some clones in this sample may be carry-over from other donors' samples. CDR3s include the opening cysteine and the closing phenylalanine or tryptophan.

j_call | v_call | cdr3_aa
TRBJ1-1 | TRBV11-2 | CASTETGDTEAFF
TRBJ2-2 | TRBV27 | CASSFGLAGGTGELFF
TRBJ2-5 | TRBV9 | CASSADRGEETQYF
TRBJ2-5 | TRBV4-3 | CASSQRAGQETQYF
TRBJ2-7 | TRBV5-5 | CASSLSQGIGEQYF
TRBJ1-1 | TRBV11-3 | CASSLPIRRVKNTEAFF
TRBJ2-1 | TRBV29-1 | CSVRRGNEQFF
TRBJ2-7 | TRBV3-1 | CASSQEDGFYEQYF
TRBJ2-2 | TRBV28 | CATDRNTGELFF
TRBJ1-5 | TRBV3-1 | CASSQSEGDHQPQHF
TRBJ2-7 | TRBV7-9 | CASSHGTETASYEQYF
TRBJ2-3 | TRBV12-3/TRBV12-4 | CASSSHDPYTDTQYF
TRBJ1-1 | TRBV7-9 | CASSPKGGDDRAAKAFF
TRBJ1-5 | TRBV27 | CASTEGAARGPQHF
TRBJ2-7 | TRBV7-9 | CASSLGRGTYSYEQYF
TRBJ1-1 | TRBV5-6 | CASSFGSTEAFF
TRBJ2-7 | TRBV19 | CASSIGQSYEQYF
TRBJ1-1 | TRBV29-1 | CSVVVLRGETEAFF
TRBJ2-5 | TRBV3-1 | CASSQEDRAQETQYF
TRBJ2-5 | TRBV11-1 | CASSLGQLQRETQYF
TRBJ1-1 | TRBV5-1 | CASSFPTTGIPEAFF
TRBJ2-4 | TRBV7-6 | CASSLSGDGNIQYF
TRBJ2-2 | TRBV6-4 | CASSESNTGELFF
TRBJ2-3 | TRBV7-9 | CASSLERGKDTQYF
TRBJ2-2 | TRBV20-1 | CSARLDPTSGANTGELFF
TRBJ2-1 | TRBV20-1 | CSARGSSGRDDEQFF
TRBJ2-1 | TRBV27 | CASSLEQSSYNEQFF
TRBJ2-1 | TRBV10-1 | CASSARGPYNEQFF
TRBJ2-2 | TRBV28 | CASSNVDRDGSTGELFF
TRBJ2-2 | TRBV7-3 | CASSGPADGELFF
TRBJ2-1 | TRBV6-6 | CASSYPITSGAGEQFF
TRBJ2-6 | TRBV13 | CASSLLYRETGANVLTF
TRBJ1-2 | TRBV20-1 | CSARDRVWDREDYGYTF
TRBJ1-1 | TRBV29-1 | CSVDPHSGMNTEAFF
TRBJ1-1 | TRBV10-3 | CAISESQTGDNTEAFF
TRBJ1-1 | TRBV28 | CASRSRGDTEAFF
TRBJ1-5 | TRBV19 | CASSILQGSFVDQPQHF
TRBJ2-7 | TRBV6-5 | CASSCGAGDYEQYF
TRBJ2-1 | TRBV6-5 | CASSYSATTDNEQFF
TRBJ1-3 | TRBV28 | CASEFGNTIYF
TRBJ2-5 | TRBV15 | CATSRDGADQETQYF
TRBJ2-1 | TRBV10-2 | CASSGTGADNEQFF
TRBJ1-1 | TRBV27 | CASSLWAEATEAFF
TRBJ1-5 | TRBV7-8 | CASSLFRGDQPQHF
TRBJ2-7 | TRBV12-5 | CASGLAPGQGTSYEQYF
TRBJ1-6 | TRBV7-9 | CASSPGLNSPLHF
TRBJ2-7 | TRBV3-1 | CASSQDYEQYF
TRBJ2-1 | TRBV29-1 | CSVNAGGDEQFF
TRBJ2-7 | TRBV25-1 | CASSELGQYEQYF
TRBJ2-7 | TRBV10-3 | CAISETPGANVYEQYF
TRBJ2-7 | TRBV27 | CASRGGGEQYF
TRBJ2-1 | TRBV5-1 | CASSGALESSYNEQFF
TRBJ2-3 | TRBV11-2 | CASSQGQGPADTQYF
TRBJ1-4 | TRBV20-1 | CSAGIRTGRAEELFF
TRBJ2-3 | TRBV20-1 | CSANIIAGGLNTQYF
TRBJ1-1 | TRBV28 | CASSPRVVRRNTEAFF
TRBJ1-4 | TRBV27 | CASSPTEAEKLFF
TRBJ2-7 | TRBV7-9 | CASSSPYRAYEQYF
TRBJ2-1 | TRBV7-3 | CASSYPATSGGAGEQFF